This T cell receptor (beta chain) was captured in a study of T cell clonality in common variable immunodeficiency. Study-wide results and limits: Fewer deletions and N-nucleotide insertions were reportedly seen in common variable immunodeficiency TCR beta sequences.

TCRdb's table, derived via immunoSEQ multiplex PCR, lists solely in-frame clones and lacks some. The sample was found to contain 15,000 to 20,000 clones, and every one recurs. V dropped 4 bases and J dropped 0; count of bases not matched to a gene: 6. CDR1 KGHSH and CDR2 LQKENI come from the germline V gene. The CDR3 totals 17 residues. Each donor provided about 4.5 to 9 ml of heparinized whole blood. This clone was seen a few times. Its antigen is unknown. The observed sequence ends 3 residues before the CDR3 terminus, with the missing tail filled in from the germline J gene. The V gene is TRBV18, the J gene TRBJ2-1; 10 bases fit TRBD1. This sequence was found in a human donor with common variable immunodeficiency. Sequenced: peripheral blood mononuclear cells. Partial CDR3 DNA: TGTGCCAGCTCACGCTTAGGACAGGGGGGCTCCTACAATGAG. It translates to CASSRLGQGGSYNE. The whole CDR3 region reads CASSRLGQGGSYNEQFF.